The clone carrying this T cell receptor beta chain was observed at least ten times. TCR beta CDR3 regions were amplified from RNA. TCR CDR3 regions were first amplified by RT-PCR with HTBI primers. TCRdb itself ran the multiplex PCR reads through MiXCR, one entry per CDR3 protein. Seen here are 280,000 or so distinct CDR3 sequences, 20% to 25% observed once, and the top ten hold roughly a quarter. With 3 bases removed from V and 0 bases from J, the gap between germline ends came to 8 bases. The CDR3 is 15 amino acids. This specimen belongs to a study of T cells in Graves' hyperthyroidism and ophthalmopathy. Hyperthyroidism was newly diagnosed in patients aged 18 to 65 (duration under 2 months). Patients were excluded because of uncontrolled infection, other autoimmune disease, pregnancy or lactation.

The chain couples TRBV12-3 or TRBV12-4 to TRBJ2-2; D is unresolved. The clonotype was recovered from a man aged 35 to 55 with Graves' hyperthyroidism that later progressed to Graves' ophthalmopathy. Sequencing was carried out using blood. CDR3 protein: CASSFRQTNTGELFF. The CDR3 DNA sequence: TGTGCCAGCAGTTTCCGGCAGACGAACACCGGGGAGCTGTTTTTT.